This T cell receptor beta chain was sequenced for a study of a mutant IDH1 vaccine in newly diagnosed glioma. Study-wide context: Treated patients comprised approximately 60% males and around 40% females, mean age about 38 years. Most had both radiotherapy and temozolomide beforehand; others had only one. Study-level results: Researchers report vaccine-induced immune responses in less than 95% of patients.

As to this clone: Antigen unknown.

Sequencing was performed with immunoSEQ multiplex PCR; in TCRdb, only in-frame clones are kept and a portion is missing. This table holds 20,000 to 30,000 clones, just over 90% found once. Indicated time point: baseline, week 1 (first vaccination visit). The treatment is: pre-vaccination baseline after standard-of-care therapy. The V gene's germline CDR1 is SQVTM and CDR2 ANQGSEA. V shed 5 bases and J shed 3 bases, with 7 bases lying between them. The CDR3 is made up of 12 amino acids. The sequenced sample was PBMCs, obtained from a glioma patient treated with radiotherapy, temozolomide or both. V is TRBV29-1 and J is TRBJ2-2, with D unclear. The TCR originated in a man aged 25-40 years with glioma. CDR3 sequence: CSVRIDTGELFF. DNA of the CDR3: TGCAGCGTTAGGATCGACACCGGGGAGCTGTTTTTT.